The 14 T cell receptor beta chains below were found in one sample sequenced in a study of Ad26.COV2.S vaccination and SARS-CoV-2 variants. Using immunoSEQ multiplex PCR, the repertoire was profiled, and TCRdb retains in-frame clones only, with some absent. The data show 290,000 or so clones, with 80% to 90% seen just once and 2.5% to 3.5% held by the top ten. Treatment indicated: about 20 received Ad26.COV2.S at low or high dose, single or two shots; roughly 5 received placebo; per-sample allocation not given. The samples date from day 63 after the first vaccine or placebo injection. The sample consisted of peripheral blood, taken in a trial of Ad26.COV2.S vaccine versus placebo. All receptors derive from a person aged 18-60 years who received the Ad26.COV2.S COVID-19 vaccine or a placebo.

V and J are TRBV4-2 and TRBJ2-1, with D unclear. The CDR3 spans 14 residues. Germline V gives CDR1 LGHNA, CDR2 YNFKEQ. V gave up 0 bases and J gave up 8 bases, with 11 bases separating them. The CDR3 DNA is TGTGCCAGCAGCCAAGATGCAGGTAGGGATGAGCAGTTCTTC. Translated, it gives CASSQDAGRDEQFF.

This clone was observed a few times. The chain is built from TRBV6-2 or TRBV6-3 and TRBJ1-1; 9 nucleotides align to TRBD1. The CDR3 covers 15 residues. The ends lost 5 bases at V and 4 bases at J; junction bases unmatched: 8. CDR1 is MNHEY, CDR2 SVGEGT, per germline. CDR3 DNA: TGTGCCAGCAGTGACCCGGGACAGGGCGCCACTGAAGCTTTCTTT. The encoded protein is CASSDPGQGATEAFF.

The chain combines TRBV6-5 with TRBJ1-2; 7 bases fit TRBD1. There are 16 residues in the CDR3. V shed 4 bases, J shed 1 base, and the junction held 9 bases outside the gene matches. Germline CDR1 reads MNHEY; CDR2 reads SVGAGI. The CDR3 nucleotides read TGTGCCAGCAGTTTCTCGGACAGGTACTTTAACTATGGCTACACCTTC. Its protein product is CASSFSDRYFNYGYTF.

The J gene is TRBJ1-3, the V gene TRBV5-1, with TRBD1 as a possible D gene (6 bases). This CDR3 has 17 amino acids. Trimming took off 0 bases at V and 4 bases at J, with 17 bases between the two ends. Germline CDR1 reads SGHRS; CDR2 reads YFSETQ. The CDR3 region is CASSLGLTGFDGNTIYF. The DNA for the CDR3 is TGCGCCAGCAGCTTGGGTTTGACAGGCTTTGACGGAAACACCATATATTTT.

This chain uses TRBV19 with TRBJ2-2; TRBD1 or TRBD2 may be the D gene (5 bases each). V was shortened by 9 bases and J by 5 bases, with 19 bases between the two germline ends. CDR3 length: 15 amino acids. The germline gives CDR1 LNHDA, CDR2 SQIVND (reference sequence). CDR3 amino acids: CASRTPRGRTGELFF. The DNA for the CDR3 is TGTGCCAGCCGGACACCTCGGGGACGGACCGGGGAGCTGTTTTTT.

The CDR3 DNA follows: TGTGCCACTTCGAGCGGGGGGGCCGGAGATACGCAGTATTTT. This translates into CATSSGGAGDTQYF. The chain uses TRBV6-5 and TRBJ2-3, with 10 nucleotides matching TRBD2. Looked up from germline, CDR1 is MNHEY and CDR2 is SVGAGI. The junction had 9 bases not matched to a gene; V was cut back by 10 bases and J by 5 bases. This CDR3 contains 14 residues.

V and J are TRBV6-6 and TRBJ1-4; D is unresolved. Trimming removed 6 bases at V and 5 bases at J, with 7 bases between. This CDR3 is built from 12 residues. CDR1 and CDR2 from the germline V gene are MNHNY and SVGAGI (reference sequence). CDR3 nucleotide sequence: TGTGCCAGCAGCCTACAAAATGAAAAACTGTTTTTT. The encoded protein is CASSLQNEKLFF.

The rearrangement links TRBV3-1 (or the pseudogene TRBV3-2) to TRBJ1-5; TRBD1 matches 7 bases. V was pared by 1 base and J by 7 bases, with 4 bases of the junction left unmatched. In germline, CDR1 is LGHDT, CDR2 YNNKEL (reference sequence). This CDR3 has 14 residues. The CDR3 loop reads CASSQGAGGQPQHF. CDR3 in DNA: TGTGCCAGCAGCCAAGGCGCAGGGGGACAGCCCCAGCATTTT.

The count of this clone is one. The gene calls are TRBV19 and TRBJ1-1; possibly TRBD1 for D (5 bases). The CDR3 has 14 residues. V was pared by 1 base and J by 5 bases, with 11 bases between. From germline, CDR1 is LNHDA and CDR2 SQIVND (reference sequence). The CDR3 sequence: CASSIVGGRTEAFF. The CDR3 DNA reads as TGTGCCAGTAGTATAGTTGGGGGTAGGACTGAAGCTTTCTTT.

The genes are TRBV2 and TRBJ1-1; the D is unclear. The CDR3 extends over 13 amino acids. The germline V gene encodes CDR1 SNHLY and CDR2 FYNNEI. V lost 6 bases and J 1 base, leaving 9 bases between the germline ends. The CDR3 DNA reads TGTGCCAGCAGACCGACTGCGAACACTGAAGCTTTCTTT. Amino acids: CASRPTANTEAFF.

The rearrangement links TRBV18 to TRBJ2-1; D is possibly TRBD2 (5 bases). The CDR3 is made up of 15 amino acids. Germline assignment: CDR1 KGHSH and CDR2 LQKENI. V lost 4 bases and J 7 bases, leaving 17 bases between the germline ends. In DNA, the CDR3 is TGTGCCAGCTCACGGTTGACTGTAGGCGGGAATGAGCAGTTCTTC. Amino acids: CASSRLTVGGNEQFF.

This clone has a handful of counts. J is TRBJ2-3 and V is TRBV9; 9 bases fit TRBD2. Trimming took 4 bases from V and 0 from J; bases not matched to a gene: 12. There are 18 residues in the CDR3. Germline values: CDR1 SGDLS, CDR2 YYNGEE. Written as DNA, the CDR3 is TGTGCCAGCAGCCCCCGCGTGAGCGGGGGGTCCAGCACAGATACGCAGTATTTT. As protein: CASSPRVSGGSSTDTQYF. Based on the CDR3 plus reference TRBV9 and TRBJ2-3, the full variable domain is DSGVTQTPKHLITATGQRVTLRCSPRSGDLSVYWYQQSLDQGLQFLIQYYNGEERAKGNILERFSAQQFPDLHSELNLSSLELGDSALYFCASSPRVSGGSSTDTQYFGPGTRLTVL.

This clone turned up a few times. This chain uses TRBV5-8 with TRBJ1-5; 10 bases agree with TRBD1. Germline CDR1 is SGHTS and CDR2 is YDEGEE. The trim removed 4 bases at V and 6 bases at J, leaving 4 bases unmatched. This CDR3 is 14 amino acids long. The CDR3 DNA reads TGTGCCAGCAGCCTGGACAGGGGGTTTCAGCCCCAGCATTTT. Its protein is CASSLDRGFQPQHF.

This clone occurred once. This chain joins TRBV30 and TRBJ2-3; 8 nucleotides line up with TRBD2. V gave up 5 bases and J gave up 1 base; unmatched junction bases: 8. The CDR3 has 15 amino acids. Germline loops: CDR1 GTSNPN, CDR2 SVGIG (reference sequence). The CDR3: CAWERGGGGTDTQYF. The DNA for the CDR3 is TGTGCCTGGGAACGGGGGGGCGGAGGCACAGATACGCAGTATTTT.